Each of the 4 T cell receptor beta chains below was sequenced from the same sample in a study of T cell responses to AZD1222 COVID-19 vaccine. Sequencing used immunoSEQ multiplex PCR; TCRdb keeps in-frame clones, though not all of them. The sample gives 95,000 to 100,000 clones, roughly 87% of which show up once; 16% is in the top ten. The specimen was peripheral blood, collected on day 0 of AZD1222 vaccination. The source is an adult in good health.

The CDR3 DNA follows: TGCGCCAGCAGCCAAGACCGGTACACAGATACGCAGTATTTT. Its translation: CASSQDRYTDTQYF. The gene calls are TRBV4-1 and TRBJ2-3; no reliable D call. The germline V gene has CDR1 MGHRA and CDR2 YSYEKL. V dropped 0 bases and J dropped 2 bases, with 6 bases sitting between them. The CDR3 runs to 14 residues.

This clone was picked up a small number of times. This CDR3 reads CASSLVRGGVLTEAFF. CDR3 DNA sequence: TGCGCCAGCAGCTTGGTTAGAGGGGGCGTATTGACTGAAGCTTTCTTT. This chain joins TRBV5-1 and TRBJ1-1; 7 nucleotides agree with TRBD1. Trimming removed 0 bases from V and 5 bases from J; junction bases left unmatched: 10. This CDR3 contains 16 residues. Germline V lookup: CDR1 SGHRS, CDR2 YFSETQ.

CDR3 DNA sequence: TGTGCTAGTGGCCCTTCTAACGAGCAGTACTTC. Translating gives CASGPSNEQYF. The chain has TRBV12-5 and TRBJ2-7; no clear D. CDR3 length: 11 residues. Per germline, CDR1 LGHNT and CDR2 FRNRAP. Between the trimmed V and J ends, which lost 6 bases and 5 bases, there was a span of 8 bases.

The V call is TRBV7-9, the J call TRBJ1-5, with D maybe TRBD1 (5 bases). Trimming cost V 1 base and J 0 bases, with 16 bases left between them. The CDR3 has 18 amino acids. Looked up from germline, CDR1 is SEHNR and CDR2 is FQNEAQ (reference sequence). This CDR3 is CASSLEGFSGDSNQPQHF. The CDR3 DNA sequence: TGTGCCAGCAGCTTAGAGGGTTTTTCGGGGGATAGCAATCAGCCCCAGCATTTT.